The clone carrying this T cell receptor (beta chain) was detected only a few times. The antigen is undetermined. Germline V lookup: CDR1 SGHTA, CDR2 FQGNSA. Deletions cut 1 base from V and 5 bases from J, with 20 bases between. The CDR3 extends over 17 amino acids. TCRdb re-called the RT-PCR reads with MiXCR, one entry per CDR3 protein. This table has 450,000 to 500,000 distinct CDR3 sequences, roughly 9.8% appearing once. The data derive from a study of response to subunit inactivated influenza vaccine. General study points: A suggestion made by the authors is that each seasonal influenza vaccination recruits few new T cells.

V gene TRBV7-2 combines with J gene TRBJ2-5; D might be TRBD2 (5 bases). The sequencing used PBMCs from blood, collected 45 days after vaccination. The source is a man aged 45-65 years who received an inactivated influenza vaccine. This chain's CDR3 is CASSLGERPLMWETQYF. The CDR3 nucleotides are TGTGCCAGCAGCTTAGGAGAGCGGCCCTTAATGTGGGAGACCCAGTACTTC. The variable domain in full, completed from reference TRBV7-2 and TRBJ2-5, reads GAGVSQSPSNKVTEKGKDVELRCDPISGHTALYWYRQSLGQGLEFLIYFQGNSAPDKSGLPSDRFSAERTGGSVSTLTIQRTQQEDSAVYLCASSLGERPLMWETQYFGPGTRLLVL.